These T cell receptor beta chains were read from a single sample in a study of monozygotic twins with inflammatory bowel disease. One entry per CDR3 protein, without DNA, is what TCRdb gives after re-calling the 5' RACE reads. In total, the table holds 350,000 to 500,000 distinct CDR3 sequences. The sequenced sample was blood. The receptors shown here come from a human donor with ulcerative colitis or Crohn's disease, or a healthy co-twin of an affected twin (not recorded which). The CDR3 runs from the conserved cysteine through the conserved F or W.

j_gene: TRBJ2-6; v_gene: TRBV20-1; CDR3aa: CSASVTSGANVLTF
j_gene: TRBJ2-3; v_gene: TRBV10-3; CDR3aa: CAISESAGVGGADTQYF
j_gene: TRBJ2-3; v_gene: TRBV7-2; CDR3aa: CASSPGTGRTDTQYF
j_gene: TRBJ1-1; v_gene: TRBV20-1; CDR3aa: CSARRAAGVNTEAFF
j_gene: TRBJ1-2; v_gene: TRBV11-2; CDR3aa: CASSSGQPGYTF
j_gene: TRBJ1-3; v_gene: TRBV6-1; CDR3aa: CASTQHRGRPRSGNTIYF
j_gene: TRBJ2-5; v_gene: TRBV5-5; CDR3aa: CASSQTGTPVETQYF
j_gene: TRBJ1-2; v_gene: TRBV3-1; CDR3aa: CASSPDRGQAGYTF
j_gene: TRBJ2-7; v_gene: TRBV29-1; CDR3aa: CSATGTAVYEQYF
j_gene: TRBJ1-6; v_gene: TRBV12-3/TRBV12-4; CDR3aa: CASSFRGVDSPLHF
j_gene: TRBJ2-5; v_gene: TRBV7-2; CDR3aa: CASSITQETQYF
j_gene: TRBJ2-1; v_gene: TRBV12-3/TRBV12-4; CDR3aa: CASSLTGLHNEQFF